Given below is one TCR beta chain in context. Under the authors' procedure: Nucleated cell number was recorded as an estimate derived from reference gene primer amplification. Sequencing was performed with immunoSEQ multiplex PCR; in TCRdb, only in-frame clones are kept and a portion is missing. V, J and clone size are those of that table, while D and trimming were read from the DNA. This sample has over 100,000 clones; roughly 85% occur once, and the top ten carry 11%. The data originate from a study of blood T cell repertoires in COVID-19. Per the germline V gene, CDR1 is MNHEY and CDR2 is SVGAGI. This CDR3 has 13 residues. V was clipped by 8 bases and J by 7 bases; unmatched bases: 5.

The gene calls are TRBV6-5 and TRBJ2-2; 9 bases fit TRBD1. The sample taken for sequencing was peripheral blood. The origin of this receptor is a man older than 75 with acute or convalescent COVID-19. The CDR3 region is CASGTGTIGELFF. For the CDR3, the DNA is TGTGCCAGCGGGACAGGGACAATCGGGGAGCTGTTTTTT.